This T cell receptor beta chain comes out of a study of patients and donors after allogeneic stem cell transplantation. TCRdb used MiXCR to reprocess the RT-PCR reads, holding one entry per CDR3 protein. This sample yields roughly 250,000 distinct CDR3 sequences, of which roughly an eighth are seen a single time; around a tenth belongs to the top ten. CDR1 is SGHTA and CDR2 is FQGNSA in the germline V gene. V lost 5 bases and J lost 4, with 11 bases in between. The CDR3 consists of 13 residues. This clonotype was detected ten times or more. The material sequenced was blood, either unsorted or a sorted T cell fraction (not recorded which). This TCR was sampled from a human donor who was either an allogeneic HSCT recipient or a stem cell or donor lymphocyte infusion donor (not recorded which). It is not recorded whose cells these are; they may come from a transplant donor. The chain has TRBV7-2 and TRBJ2-5; D is uncertain. The CDR3 nucleotides read TGTGCCAGCAGCCGAGAGCCCTTAGAGACCCAGTACTTC. It translates to CASSREPLETQYF.